This section outlines one T cell receptor beta chain sequence together with its context. This specimen comes from a study of blood T cell repertoires in COVID-19. Overall study context: PBMCs, B-cell-depleted T cells, or T cells provided the cDNA or gDNA that made up the material.

The repertoire was sequenced with immunoSEQ multiplex PCR; TCRdb's copy has only in-frame clones and lacks some. The data hold a few hundred thousand clones, with about nine tenths observed a single time. The source of this sequence is a young woman who had recovered from COVID-19. Sequenced material: PBMCs or T cells enriched from blood (not recorded which).

The CDR3 spells CASSITGTENSPLHF. DNA of the CDR3: TGTGCCAGTAGTATAACCGGGACAGAGAATTCACCCCTCCACTTT. The chain joins TRBV19 to TRBJ1-6; TRBD1 agrees at 7 bases. The CDR3 spans 15 residues. The V gene end was trimmed by 2 bases and the J gene end by 7 bases; junction bases not matched to a gene: 5. Germline loops: CDR1 LNHDA, CDR2 SQIVND (reference sequence).